This TCR beta chain derives from a study of blood T cells in healthy people across ages. Losses at the gene ends were 0 bases for V and 3 bases for J; bases not matched to a gene: 3. The CDR3 has 15 amino acids. CDR1 SGHRS and CDR2 YFSETQ come from the germline V gene. Primed by a sample-barcoded 5' primer and a J-beta primer mix, a second PCR proceeded for roughly 7 to 11 cycles. MiXCR, applied by TCRdb to the 5' RACE reads, yields one record per CDR3 protein. Among hundreds of thousands of distinct CDR3 sequences listed, 32% were seen once. The sample holds many counts of this clonotype. This chain links TRBV5-1 with TRBJ2-1; TRBD2 aligns across 7 bases. The TCR sequence derives from a woman aged 80 or over in good health. The sequenced sample was blood. The CDR3 protein is CASSLGASGYNEQFF. DNA for the CDR3: TGCGCCAGCAGCTTGGGGGCTAGCGGCTACAATGAGCAGTTCTTC.